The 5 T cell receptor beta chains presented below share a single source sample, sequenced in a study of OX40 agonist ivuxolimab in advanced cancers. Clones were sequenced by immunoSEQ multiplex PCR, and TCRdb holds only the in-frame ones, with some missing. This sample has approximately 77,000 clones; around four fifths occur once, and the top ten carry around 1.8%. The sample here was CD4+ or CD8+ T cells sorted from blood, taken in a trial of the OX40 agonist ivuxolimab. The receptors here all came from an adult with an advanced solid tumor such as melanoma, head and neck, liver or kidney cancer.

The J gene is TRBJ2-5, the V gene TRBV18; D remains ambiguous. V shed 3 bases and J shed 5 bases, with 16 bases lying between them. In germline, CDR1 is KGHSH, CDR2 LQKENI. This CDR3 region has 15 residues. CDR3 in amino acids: CASSPESRSAETQYF. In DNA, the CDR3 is TGTGCCAGCTCACCGGAGTCTCGGTCCGCGGAGACCCAGTACTTC. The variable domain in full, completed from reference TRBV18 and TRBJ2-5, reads NAGVMQNPRHLVRRRGQEARLRCSPMKGHSHVYWYRQLPEEGLKFMVYLQKENIIDESGMPKERFSAEFPKEGPSILRIQQVVRGDSAAYFCASSPESRSAETQYFGPGTRLLVL.

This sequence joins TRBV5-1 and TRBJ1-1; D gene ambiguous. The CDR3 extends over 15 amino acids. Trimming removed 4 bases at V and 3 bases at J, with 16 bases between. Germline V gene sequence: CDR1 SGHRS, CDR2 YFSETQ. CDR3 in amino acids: CASSALGVPDTEAFF. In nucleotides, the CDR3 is TGCGCCAGCAGCGCCCTTGGGGTACCGGACACTGAAGCTTTCTTT.

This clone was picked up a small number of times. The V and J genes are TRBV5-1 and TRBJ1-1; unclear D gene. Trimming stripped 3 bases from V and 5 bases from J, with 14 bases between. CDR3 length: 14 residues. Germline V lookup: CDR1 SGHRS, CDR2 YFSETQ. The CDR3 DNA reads TGCGCCAGCAGCTCGGAGCTGAGGATGACTGAAGCTTTCTTT. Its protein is CASSSELRMTEAFF.

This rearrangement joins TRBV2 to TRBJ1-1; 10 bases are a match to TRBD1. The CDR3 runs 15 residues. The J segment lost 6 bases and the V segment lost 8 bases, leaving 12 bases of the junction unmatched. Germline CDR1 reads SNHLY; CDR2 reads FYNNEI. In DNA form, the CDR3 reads TGTGCCAGCGGAACCGGGACAGGGGAGGACGCTGAAGCTTTCTTT. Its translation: CASGTGTGEDAEAFF.

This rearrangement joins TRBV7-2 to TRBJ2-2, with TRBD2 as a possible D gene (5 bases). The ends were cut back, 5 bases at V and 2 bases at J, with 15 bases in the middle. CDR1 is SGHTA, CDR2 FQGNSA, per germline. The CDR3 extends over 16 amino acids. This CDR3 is CASSPPDGRNTGELFF. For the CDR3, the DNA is TGTGCCAGCAGCCCCCCGGATGGGAGAAACACCGGGGAGCTGTTTTTT.